This T cell receptor beta chain was profiled in a study of OX40 agonist ivuxolimab in advanced cancers. Trimming took 3 bases from V and 0 from J; bases not matched to a gene: 4. CDR3 length equals 15 residues. CDR1 and CDR2 (germline): ENHRY, SYGVKD. TCRdb keeps only in-frame clones here, not all; method: immunoSEQ multiplex PCR. The table lists around 78,000 clones, more than 75% of them singletons. The clonotype was recovered from an adult with an advanced solid tumor such as melanoma, head and neck, liver or kidney cancer. This rearrangement joins TRBV10-3 to TRBJ2-7; 8 bases are a match to TRBD1. Material: CD4+ or CD8+ T cells sorted from blood, obtained in a trial of the OX40 agonist ivuxolimab. The CDR3 DNA follows: TGTGCCATCAGTGAAGGACAGGGTGTCTCCTACGAGCAGTACTTC. Encoded protein: CAISEGQGVSYEQYF.